A single sample is the source of the 5 T cell receptor beta chains below, sequenced in a study of blood T cell repertoires in COVID-19. Clones were read by immunoSEQ multiplex PCR, and TCRdb kept only the in-frame ones, dropping some. The sample shows about 83,000 clones, approximately 85% of them seen only once. The sequenced material came from peripheral blood. The receptor source for this set is a middle-aged man with active COVID-19.

CDR3 nucleotides: TGTGCCAGCAGTTTAAGGGGCGGAGCGAACACCGGGGAGCTGTTTTTT. Its protein product is CASSLRGGANTGELFF. The chain employs TRBV7-9 and TRBJ2-2, with D possibly being TRBD1 (5 bases). This CDR3 region has 16 residues. Germline CDR1 is SEHNR and CDR2 is FQNEAQ (reference sequence). The ends were cut back, 6 bases at V and 0 bases at J, with 14 bases in the middle. Together with reference TRBV7-9 and TRBJ2-2, the CDR3 gives the full variable domain: DTGVSQNPRHKITKRGQNVTFRCDPISEHNRLYWYRQTLGQGPEFLTYFQNEAQLEKSRLLSDRFSAERPKGSFSTLEIQRTEQGDSAMYLCASSLRGGANTGELFFGEGSRLTVL.

CDR3 sequence: CASSLLLGGGRAGNEQFF. Written as DNA, the CDR3 is TGTGCCAGCAGTTTATTGTTAGGAGGCGGGAGGGCGGGGAATGAGCAGTTCTTC. The chain combines TRBV27 with TRBJ2-1, with 9 bases aligning to TRBD2. The CDR3 covers 18 residues. Per the germline V gene, CDR1 is MNHEY and CDR2 is SMNVEV (reference sequence). Germline trimming cut 1 base from V and 7 bases from J; bases unmatched to any gene: 14.

The rearrangement uses TRBV6-5 and TRBJ2-1; possibly TRBD2 for D (6 bases). V was trimmed by 6 bases and J by 8 bases, leaving 14 bases between them. CDR3 length: 13 residues. The germline V gene encodes CDR1 MNHEY and CDR2 SVGAGI. Here the CDR3 DNA reads TGTGCCAGCAGGGGCTGGGACTCTCATGAGCAGTTCTTC. Its translation: CASRGWDSHEQFF.

This sequence joins TRBV7-6 and TRBJ2-7, with a tentative D call TRBD2 (6 bases). The CDR3 spans 14 residues. Per germline, CDR1 SGHVS and CDR2 FNYEAQ. V was cut by 1 base and J by 6 bases, with 13 bases left in between. The CDR3, as DNA: TGTGCCAGCAGCTTAGAAGGGGACTCAGGCGAGCAGTACTTC. Its translation: CASSLEGDSGEQYF.

The sample holds a few counts of this clone. The chain employs TRBV5-4 and TRBJ1-5, with 10 positions matching TRBD1. Looked up from germline, CDR1 is SGHNT and CDR2 is YYREEE (reference sequence). The CDR3 covers 14 residues. Trimming removed 4 bases from V and 5 bases from J; junction bases left unmatched: 3. The CDR3 protein is CASSRDRGDQPQHF. In DNA form, the CDR3 reads TGTGCCAGCAGCCGGGACAGGGGCGATCAGCCCCAGCATTTT.